This T cell receptor (beta chain) was captured by sequencing in a study of T cell responses to AZD1222 COVID-19 vaccine. Findings and limits, study-wide: Among vaccine-associated CD4 TCRs, coverage spanned spike, with dominance at 160-218 and 743-854. Nearly half of unique spike-specific TCRs reportedly avoided B.1.351 and B.1.1.7 mutated regions.

Sequencing used immunoSEQ multiplex PCR; TCRdb keeps in-frame clones, though not all of them. This table holds roughly 65,000 clones, about three quarters found once. This clone was counted at least ten times. Its target is unknown. Looked up from germline, CDR1 is SGHDN and CDR2 is FVKESK. The CDR3 loop spans 16 amino acids. The junction had 11 bases not matched to a gene; V was cut back by 4 bases and J by 3 bases. This chain links TRBV14 with TRBJ2-5; 7 nucleotides align to TRBD1. The TCR sequence derives from an adult in good health. The sequencing here drew on peripheral blood, taken on day 0 of AZD1222 vaccination. The CDR3 reads CASSPRQTGSEETQYF. For the CDR3, the DNA is TGTGCCAGCAGCCCGCGACAGACAGGGTCGGAAGAGACCCAGTACTTC.